This T cell receptor beta chain originates from a study of Ad26.COV2.S vaccination and SARS-CoV-2 variants. About the study: It was the COV1001 Ad26.COV2.S trial arm that included the donor.

The V gene's germline CDR1 is MGHDK and CDR2 SYGVNS. The CDR3 has 12 amino acids. Trimming stripped 6 bases from V and 4 bases from J, with 9 bases between. Regarding this clone: The antigen remains undetermined.

Generated by immunoSEQ multiplex PCR, the TCRdb table keeps only in-frame clones and is missing some. Among 500,000 or so clones listed, 75% to 90% were seen once. Study-level points and caveats: After vaccination, reports described spike-specific CD8+ and CD4+ T cell responses as showing substantial breadth.

The treatment was: about 20 received Ad26.COV2.S at low or high dose, single or two shots; roughly five received placebo; per-sample allocation not given. Specimen acquisition occurred on day 63 following the initial vaccine or placebo injection. The rearrangement uses TRBV25-1 and TRBJ1-1; a possible D gene is TRBD1 (6 bases). The material was peripheral blood, obtained in a trial of Ad26.COV2.S vaccine versus placebo. The clonotype was recovered from a person between 18 and 60 years old who received the Ad26.COV2.S COVID-19 vaccine or a placebo. DNA for the CDR3: TGTGCCAGCAGGGGAGGGGGCACTGAAGCTTTCTTT. Its protein is CASRGGGTEAFF.